Presented here are 31 T cell receptor beta chains from one specimen sequenced in a study of blood T cell repertoires in COVID-19. Generated by immunoSEQ multiplex PCR, the TCRdb table keeps only in-frame clones and is missing some. The sample records roughly 180,000 clones, about 86% being singletons. Sequencing was done on a sample of peripheral blood. The receptors here all came from a man aged 55 to 70 with acute or convalescent COVID-19.

The chain uses TRBV11-1 and TRBJ1-2; 8 bases match TRBD1. The ends lost 5 bases at V and 4 bases at J; junction bases unmatched: 6. The CDR3 consists of 14 residues. Germline V gene lookup returns CDR1 SGHAT and CDR2 FQDESV (reference sequence). The DNA of the CDR3 is TGTGCCAGCAGCCCATCGACAGGGGCCTATGGCTACACCTTC. Translating it yields CASSPSTGAYGYTF.

This chain uses TRBV7-3 with TRBJ1-6; 7 nucleotides match TRBD1. CDR1 and CDR2 from the germline V gene are SGHTA and FQGTGA. The CDR3 runs 14 residues. V was pared by 5 bases and J by 8 bases, with 6 bases of the junction left unmatched. The CDR3 coding sequence is TGTGCCAGCAGCCAGACAGGGCAGGATTCACCCCTCCACTTT. The encoded protein is CASSQTGQDSPLHF.

The V call is TRBV5-4, the J call TRBJ2-5; no firm D call. Trimming stripped 0 bases from V and 5 bases from J, with 11 bases between. The CDR3 is 14 residues long. In germline, CDR1 is SGHNT, CDR2 YYREEE (reference sequence). CDR3 amino acids: CASSLAEAAETQYF. In DNA, the CDR3 is TGTGCCAGCAGCTTGGCCGAGGCAGCGGAGACCCAGTACTTC.

The V and J genes are TRBV20-1 and TRBJ2-3, with D tentatively TRBD1 (5 bases). The CDR3 is made up of 11 amino acids. The germline gives CDR1 DFQATT, CDR2 SNEGSKA (reference sequence). Deletions cut 5 bases from V and 6 bases from J, with 9 bases between. The CDR3 bases are TGCAGTGCTCCTTCAGGGGATACGCAGTATTTT. Its protein product is CSAPSGDTQYF.

The rearrangement links TRBV6-5 to TRBJ2-1; 9 positions agree with TRBD2. Germline assignment: CDR1 MNHEY and CDR2 SVGAGI. This CDR3 has 16 residues. V shed 0 bases and J 3 bases; nucleotides not matched to a gene: 3. This CDR3 reads CASSYSGLADYNEQFF. For the CDR3, the DNA is TGTGCCAGCAGTTACTCGGGACTAGCTGACTACAATGAGCAGTTCTTC.

The chain is built from TRBV11-2 and TRBJ2-7; the match to TRBD1 covers 7 bases. Trimming cost V 5 bases and J 2 bases; bases outside gene matches: 6. From germline, CDR1 is SGHAT and CDR2 FQNNGV. This CDR3 comprises 14 residues. For the CDR3, the DNA is TGTGCCAGCAGCGTGACAGGGCAGACCTACGAGCAGTACTTC. Amino acid sequence: CASSVTGQTYEQYF.

This chain links TRBV7-8 with TRBJ2-1, with TRBD2 matching 8 bases. V shed 7 bases, J shed 4 bases, and the junction held 9 bases outside the gene matches. The germline CDR1 and CDR2 sequences are SGHVS and FQNEAQ. CDR3 size: 15 residues. The DNA of the CDR3 is TGTGCCAGCACCCAACTGGCGGGAGGATACAATGAGCAGTTCTTC. Protein sequence: CASTQLAGGYNEQFF.

This chain links TRBV18 with TRBJ1-2; 7 bases align to TRBD1. The CDR3 consists of 15 residues. Germline V CDR1 and CDR2: KGHSH, LQKENI. The V segment lost 5 bases and the J segment 2 bases; nucleotides outside the gene matches: 8. CDR3 bases: TGTGCCAGCTCAGCGGAGGGGGCCCTGAACTATGGCTACACCTTC. Translated: CASSAEGALNYGYTF.

V is TRBV2 and J is TRBJ1-5; no reliable D call. Germline-derived CDR1 and CDR2 are SNHLY and FYNNEI. Trimming took off 7 bases at V and 5 bases at J, with 15 bases between the two ends. This CDR3 has 14 amino acids. CDR3 nucleotides: TGTGCCAGCAATGGGCCGACGAGAGATCAGCCCCAGCATTTT. As protein: CASNGPTRDQPQHF.

About this clone: The sample has other DNA sequences that encode this CDR3 too. The chain recombines TRBV6-5 with TRBJ2-7, with 8 bases lining up with TRBD1. CDR1 is MNHEY and CDR2 is SVGAGI in the germline V gene. V dropped 6 bases and J dropped 4; count of bases not matched to a gene: 5. The CDR3 has 13 residues. The CDR3 nucleotides are TGTGCCAGCAGCTGGACAGGGACGTACGAGCAGTACTTC. It translates to CASSWTGTYEQYF.

V gene TRBV27 combines with J gene TRBJ2-3, with 8 nucleotides matching TRBD1. The CDR3 contains 16 residues. Germline V CDR1 and CDR2: MNHEY, SMNVEV (reference sequence). Trimming cost V 2 bases and J 4 bases; bases outside gene matches: 8. The CDR3 spells CASSLPDRGTPDTQYF. CDR3 coding DNA: TGTGCCAGCAGTTTACCAGACAGGGGCACCCCAGATACGCAGTATTTT.

This clone occurred a few times. The V call is TRBV28, the J call TRBJ2-3; D may be TRBD1 (5 bases). CDR1 and CDR2 (germline): MDHEN, SYDVKM. V was shortened by 3 bases and J by 1 base, with 8 bases between the two germline ends. The CDR3 loop spans 14 amino acids. The CDR3 loop reads CASSFLQGTDTQYF. CDR3 coding DNA: TGTGCCAGCAGTTTTTTACAGGGCACAGATACGCAGTATTTT.

The chain carries TRBV7-8 and TRBJ1-2, with 7 bases lining up with TRBD1. Germline CDR1 SGHVS, CDR2 FQNEAQ. The CDR3 has 15 amino acids. Trimming cost V 5 bases and J 4 bases; bases outside gene matches: 10. CDR3 region: CASSPGLTGLYGYTF. The CDR3 DNA reads TGTGCCAGCAGCCCGGGCCTGACAGGGCTCTATGGCTACACCTTC.

J is TRBJ2-7 and V is TRBV11-2; 8 bases fit TRBD2. This CDR3 has 15 amino acids. Germline assignment: CDR1 SGHAT and CDR2 FQNNGV. With V trimmed by 6 bases and J by 2 bases, 9 bases remained unmatched. The CDR3 loop is CASRPTLAAPYEQYF. The CDR3 DNA reads TGTGCCAGCAGGCCTACACTAGCGGCCCCCTACGAGCAGTACTTC.

The chain uses TRBV6-5 and TRBJ1-1, with TRBD1 matching over 9 bases. The V gene's germline CDR1 is MNHEY and CDR2 SVGAGI. The CDR3 contains 14 residues. Trimming cost V 5 bases and J 5 bases; bases outside gene matches: 6. CDR3 bases: TGTGCCAGCAGTCGTCCGGGACAGGGAACTGAAGCTTTCTTT. It specifies CASSRPGQGTEAFF.

This clone was counted once. The chain couples TRBV5-1 to TRBJ1-3, with D maybe TRBD1 (6 bases). CDR1 is SGHRS and CDR2 is YFSETQ in the germline V gene. The CDR3 has 13 amino acids. The V and J ends lost 5 bases and 4 bases respectively, with 10 bases between them. This CDR3 reads CASRRGLGNTIYF. The DNA of the CDR3 is TGCGCCAGCAGGCGGGGGCTCGGAAACACCATATATTTT.

The chain couples TRBV3-1 (or the pseudogene TRBV3-2) to TRBJ2-5, with TRBD1 matching 8 bases. J was trimmed by 5 bases and V by 5 bases; bases with no gene match: 10. CDR3 size: 15 residues. Germline V gene data show CDR1 as LGHDT and CDR2 as YNNKEL (reference sequence). In DNA, the CDR3 is TGTGCCAGCAGCGCACAAGCAGGGGGCAGGGAGACCCAGTACTTC. It yields the protein CASSAQAGGRETQYF.

This chain joins TRBV12-3 or TRBV12-4 and TRBJ1-1, with 7 bases aligning to TRBD1. The CDR3 is 12 residues long. J lost 10 bases, V lost 5 bases, and 7 bases had no gene match. CDR3 sequence reads: CASSGDRAGAFF. CDR3 nucleotides: TGTGCCAGCAGTGGAGACAGGGCTGGAGCTTTCTTT.

This chain connects TRBV5-1 to TRBJ1-5; the D is unclear. Germline CDR1 reads SGHRS; CDR2 reads YFSETQ. The CDR3 length is 14 residues. Trimming cost V 3 bases and J 4 bases, with 11 bases left between them. CDR3 coding DNA: TGCGCCAGCAGCTCGGAGGGAGGAAATCAGCCCCAGCATTTT. Amino acids: CASSSEGGNQPQHF.

The J gene is TRBJ1-5, the V gene TRBV18, with 10 bases aligning to TRBD1. This CDR3 comprises 14 residues. CDR1 KGHSH and CDR2 LQKENI come from the germline V gene. After removal of 6 bases from V and 5 bases from J, the junction contained 4 bases not matched to a gene. The CDR3 DNA is TGTGCCAGCTCCCAAGGGACAGGGGATCAGCCCCAGCATTTT. Translated, it gives CASSQGTGDQPQHF.

This clone has just one count. The chain employs TRBV5-1 and TRBJ1-5; possible D gene TRBD1, 6 bases. Germline CDR1 reads SGHRS; CDR2 reads YFSETQ. CDR3 length: 16 amino acids. Trimming left V 4 bases short and J 2 bases short, with 16 bases between. The CDR3 DNA reads as TGCGCCAGCAGCCAGAAGGACAGAGCGGGCAATCAGCCCCAGCATTTT. Translated, it gives CASSQKDRAGNQPQHF.

V is TRBV28 and J is TRBJ1-5, with 9 bases matching TRBD1. Germline assignment: CDR1 MDHEN and CDR2 SYDVKM. V shed 6 bases, J shed 7 bases, and the junction held 4 bases outside the gene matches. The CDR3 spans 13 residues. DNA of the CDR3: TGTGCCAGCAGGGGACAGGGTAGGCAGCCCCAGCATTTT. The encoded protein is CASRGQGRQPQHF. Full variable domain (outside the CDR3, taken from reference TRBV28 and TRBJ1-5): DVKVTQSSRYLVKRTGEKVFLECVQDMDHENMFWYRQDPGLGLRLIYFSYDVKMKEKGDIPEGYSVSREKKERFSLILESASTNQTSMYLCASRGQGRQPQHFGDGTRLSIL.

This clone appeared a few times. The chain uses TRBV7-2 and TRBJ1-6, with 8 bases aligning to TRBD1. The CDR3 is 15 amino acids. Germline V gene data show CDR1 as SGHTA and CDR2 as FQGNSA. V lost 1 base to trimming and J lost 8 bases; unmatched junction nucleotides: 4. The CDR3 here is CASSLVRGQDSPLHF. DNA for the CDR3: TGTGCCAGCAGCTTAGTCAGGGGGCAGGATTCACCCCTCCACTTT.

The chain links TRBV25-1 to TRBJ2-2, with D possibly matching TRBD1 (8 bases). Deletions cut 6 bases from V and 6 bases from J, with 17 bases between. Germline loops: CDR1 MGHDK, CDR2 SYGVNS. The CDR3 consists of 15 residues. CDR3 coding DNA: TGTGCCAGCAGACCCAGGACAGGGAGGGCCGGGGAGCTGTTTTTT. This gives the protein CASRPRTGRAGELFF.

The V call is TRBV12-1, the J call TRBJ2-6; the table assigns TRBD2, which was not confirmed against the DNA. TRBV12-1 is described as a pseudogene. The CDR3 is 18 residues long. The CDR3 DNA follows: TGTGCCAGCAGCCCGCGGGACTCTTCTATTAGTGGGGCCAACGTCCTGACTTTC. Translation gives CASSPRDSSISGANVLTF.

This chain links TRBV10-1 with TRBJ2-5; 8 nucleotides align to TRBD2. The CDR3 spans 13 residues. V shed 4 bases, J shed 4 bases, and the junction held 2 bases outside the gene matches. In germline, CDR1 is WNHNN, CDR2 SYGVQD (reference sequence). Written as DNA, the CDR3 is TGCGCCAGCAGTGGTACTAGCGGAGAGACCCAGTACTTC. It codes for CASSGTSGETQYF.

The chain links TRBV7-8 to TRBJ2-7, with D possibly matching TRBD1 (6 bases). Germline V lookup: CDR1 SGHVS, CDR2 FQNEAQ. V gave up 5 bases and J gave up 0 bases, with 11 bases separating them. The CDR3 length is 14 residues. The CDR3, as DNA: TGTGCCAGCAGCCGTATGACAGGCTCCTACGAGCAGTACTTC. This codes for CASSRMTGSYEQYF.

This chain links TRBV25-1 with TRBJ1-4, with 8 bases matching TRBD1. From germline, CDR1 is MGHDK and CDR2 SYGVNS. The CDR3 runs 15 residues. Losses at the gene ends were 4 bases for V and 7 bases for J; bases not matched to a gene: 8. The CDR3 protein is CASSAGQGYGEKLFF. CDR3 DNA: TGTGCCAGCAGTGCCGGACAGGGTTATGGTGAAAAACTGTTTTTT.

The V and J genes are TRBV2 and TRBJ1-2, with no clear D. The V end lost 5 bases, the J end lost 2 bases, and 9 bases lay between the germline ends. From germline, CDR1 is SNHLY and CDR2 FYNNEI. The CDR3 loop spans 13 amino acids. Here the CDR3 reads CASSNGINYGYTF. The CDR3 DNA is TGTGCCAGCAGTAACGGGATAAACTATGGCTACACCTTC.

CDR3 bases: TGTGCCAGCACCCTTTGGGGAGGGACCGGGGAGCTGTTTTTT. Encoded protein: CASTLWGGTGELFF. The chain is built from TRBV5-4 and TRBJ2-2; 7 bases line up with TRBD2. The length of the CDR3 is 14 residues. The junction had 7 bases not matched to a gene; V was cut back by 6 bases and J by 5 bases. Germline CDR1 is SGHNT and CDR2 is YYREEE (reference sequence).

The V and J genes are TRBV4-1 and TRBJ2-5; 8 nucleotides match TRBD1. This CDR3 is built from 13 residues. The trim removed 1 base at V and 5 bases at J, leaving 0 bases unmatched. Germline lookup yields CDR1 MGHRA and CDR2 YSYEKL. For the CDR3, the DNA is TGCGCCAGCAGCCAAGGGACAGGGGAGACCCAGTACTTC. This codes for CASSQGTGETQYF.